This is a list of T cell receptor beta chains from one sample in a study of T cell responses to AZD1222 COVID-19 vaccine. The data were produced by immunoSEQ multiplex PCR, yet TCRdb's version contains in-frame clones alone and is incomplete. The sample lists 85,000 to 120,000 clones; less than 95% were seen once. Sequenced material: peripheral blood, taken 28 days after the second AZD1222 dose. The origin of the receptors is an adult who received the AZD1222 COVID-19 vaccine. CDR3s include the opening cysteine and the closing phenylalanine or tryptophan. D genes are given only for firm matches. Rows may omit the clone size; those that give it use once, few, many or a size class.

d_call,j_call,v_call,clone_size,cdr3_nt,cdr3_aa
NA,TRBJ1-6,TRBV7-2,NA,TGTGCCAGCAGCTTAGGAGGGGCAGTAAATTCACCCCTCCACTTT,CASSLGGAVNSPLHF
TRBD2,TRBJ2-5,TRBV7-3,NA,TGTGCCAGCACCCCTTTGGGAGGGCTCCGAGAGACCCAGTACTTC,CASTPLGGLRETQYF
NA,TRBJ2-1,TRBV7-2,NA,TGTGCCAGCAGCTTAGCGGCATACTCCTACAATGAGCAGTTCTTC,CASSLAAYSYNEQFF
NA,TRBJ1-1,TRBV7-3,once,TGTGCCAGCAGCCTATCGGGGAATGGTGAAGCTTTCTTT,CASSLSGNGEAFF
NA,TRBJ1-4,TRBV7-9,once,TGTGCCAGCAGCTTAGAGTTAGGGTTCAATGAAAAACTGTTTTTT,CASSLELGFNEKLFF
NA,TRBJ2-1,TRBV27,few,TGTGCCAGCAGTTTAGCTGCCCCGGGGGAGCAGTTCTTC,CASSLAAPGEQFF
NA,TRBJ2-3,TRBV24-1,few,TGTGCCACCAGTGAACCCCTTGGCACAGATACGCAGTATTTT,CATSEPLGTDTQYF
TRBD1,TRBJ2-1,TRBV7-8,NA,TGTGCCAGCAGCTTAGTTGGGACAGGGCTGGCCTACAATGAGCAGTTCTTC,CASSLVGTGLAYNEQFF
NA,TRBJ2-7,TRBV5-4,NA,TGTGCCAGCAGCCCCAACCGGGGGTGGTACGAGCAGTACTTC,CASSPNRGWYEQYF
NA,TRBJ1-2,TRBV19,once,TGTGCCAGTGGCCACACGGGGATCTACTATGGCTACACCTTC,CASGHTGIYYGYTF
NA,TRBJ2-2,TRBV23-1,NA,TGCGCCAGCAGTAAGTCTCGGCAGGGGACCACCGGGGAGCTGTTTTTT,CASSKSRQGTTGELFF
NA,TRBJ1-1,TRBV5-1,many,TGCGCCAGCAGCTTGGATCGGGGAAACACTGAAGCTTTCTTT,CASSLDRGNTEAFF